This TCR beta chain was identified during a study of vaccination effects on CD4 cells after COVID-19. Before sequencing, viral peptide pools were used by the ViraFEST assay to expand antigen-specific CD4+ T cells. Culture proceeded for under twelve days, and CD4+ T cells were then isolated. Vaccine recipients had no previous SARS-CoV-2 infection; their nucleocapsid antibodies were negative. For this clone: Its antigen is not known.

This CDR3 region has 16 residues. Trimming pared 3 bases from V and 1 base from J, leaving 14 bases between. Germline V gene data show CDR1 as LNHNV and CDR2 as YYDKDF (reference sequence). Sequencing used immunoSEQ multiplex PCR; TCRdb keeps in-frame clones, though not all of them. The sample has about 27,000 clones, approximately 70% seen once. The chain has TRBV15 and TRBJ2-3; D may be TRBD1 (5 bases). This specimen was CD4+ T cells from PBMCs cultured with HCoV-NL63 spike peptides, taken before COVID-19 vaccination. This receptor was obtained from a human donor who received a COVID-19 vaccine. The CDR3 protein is CATSSPRDSGTDTQYF. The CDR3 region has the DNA TGTGCCACCAGCAGTCCCAGGGATTCGGGCACAGATACGCAGTATTTT.